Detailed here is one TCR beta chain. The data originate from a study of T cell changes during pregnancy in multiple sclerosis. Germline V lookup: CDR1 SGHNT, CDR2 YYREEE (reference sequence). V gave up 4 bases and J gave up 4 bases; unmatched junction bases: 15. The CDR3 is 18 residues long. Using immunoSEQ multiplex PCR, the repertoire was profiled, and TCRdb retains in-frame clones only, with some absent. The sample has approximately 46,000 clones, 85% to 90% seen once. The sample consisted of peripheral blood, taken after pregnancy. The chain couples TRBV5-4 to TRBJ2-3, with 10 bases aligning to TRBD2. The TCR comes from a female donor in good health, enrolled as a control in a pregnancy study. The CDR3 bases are TGTGCCAGCAGCCCGGAACTCATAGCGGGGGGCAAATCAGATACGCAGTATTTT. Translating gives CASSPELIAGGKSDTQYF.